This T cell receptor beta chain came from a study of blood T cell repertoires in COVID-19. Study summary: COVID-19 samples, acute and convalescent, were from the United States, Italy and Spain.

The CDR3 loop spans 16 amino acids. Germline V gene sequence: CDR1 SQVTM, CDR2 ANQGSEA. V shed 4 bases, J shed 2 bases, and the junction held 12 bases outside the gene matches. Clones were sequenced by immunoSEQ multiplex PCR, and TCRdb holds only the in-frame ones, with some missing. This repertoire shows fewer than 200,000 clones, 70% to 90% found once; its top ten account for roughly 20%. The V gene is TRBV29-1, the J gene TRBJ1-2; 8 nucleotides agree with TRBD1. This TCR was recovered from a man in his sixties or seventies with active or convalescent COVID-19. Sequenced: peripheral blood. This CDR3 is CSVAPLGQGINYGYTF. CDR3 bases: TGCAGCGTTGCCCCCCTCGGACAGGGTATCAACTATGGCTACACCTTC.